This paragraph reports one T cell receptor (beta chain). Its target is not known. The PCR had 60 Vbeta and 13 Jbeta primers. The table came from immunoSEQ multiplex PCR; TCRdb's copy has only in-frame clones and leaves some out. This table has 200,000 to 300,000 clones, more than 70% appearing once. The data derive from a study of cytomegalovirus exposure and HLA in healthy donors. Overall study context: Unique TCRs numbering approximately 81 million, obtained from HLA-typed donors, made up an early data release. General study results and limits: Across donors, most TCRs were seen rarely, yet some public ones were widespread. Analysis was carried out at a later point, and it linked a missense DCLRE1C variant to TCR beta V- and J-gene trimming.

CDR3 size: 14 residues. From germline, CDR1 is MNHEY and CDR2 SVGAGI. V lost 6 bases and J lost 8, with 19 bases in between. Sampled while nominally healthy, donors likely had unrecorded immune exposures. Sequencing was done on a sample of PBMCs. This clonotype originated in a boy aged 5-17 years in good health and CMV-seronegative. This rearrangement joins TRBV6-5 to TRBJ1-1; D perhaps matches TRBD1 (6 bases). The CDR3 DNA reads TGTGCCAGCAGCACGAGGGGGGGCGGAACAGAAGCTTTCTTT. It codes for CASSTRGGGTEAFF.